Listed here are 10 T cell receptor beta chains from one sample, sequenced in a study of blood T cell repertoires in COVID-19. The assay was immunoSEQ multiplex PCR, and TCRdb's table has in-frame clones only and misses some. This sample has 250,000 to 350,000 clones; around 90% occur once, and the top ten carry under 3%. The source material was peripheral blood. The source of these receptors is a woman in her twenties or thirties with COVID-19, enrolled during active disease.

The V and J genes are TRBV19 and TRBJ1-6; 8 bases fit TRBD1. Germline values: CDR1 LNHDA, CDR2 SQIVND (reference sequence). The J segment lost 8 bases and the V segment lost 8 bases, leaving 8 bases of the junction unmatched. The CDR3 is 14 amino acids. CDR3 nucleotide sequence: TGTGCCAGTCGGTCCCAGGGGGCGGATTCACCCCTCCACTTT. Translated: CASRSQGADSPLHF.

This rearrangement joins TRBV5-5 to TRBJ2-2; a weak D match, TRBD2 (6 bases). V shed 3 bases and J shed 6 bases, with 12 bases lying between them. This CDR3 is built from 14 residues. Per the germline V gene, CDR1 is SGHKS and CDR2 is YYEKEE (reference sequence). CDR3 bases: TGTGCCAGCAGCTCCCTAGCGAGCGCCGGGGAGCTGTTTTTT. It codes for CASSSLASAGELFF.

V is TRBV6-5 and J is TRBJ1-1; maybe TRBD1 (6 bases). The germline V and J ends were trimmed by 0 bases and 5 bases, with 13 bases remaining between them. This CDR3 has 15 residues. The V gene's germline CDR1 is MNHEY and CDR2 SVGAGI. The CDR3 loop reads CASSYSTGLRTEAFF. The CDR3 bases are TGTGCCAGCAGTTACTCTACAGGGTTACGGACTGAAGCTTTCTTT.

This chain uses TRBV7-9 with TRBJ1-1; possibly TRBD1 for D (6 bases). V was shortened by 0 bases and J by 3 bases, with 11 bases between the two germline ends. The CDR3 runs 15 residues. Per the germline V gene, CDR1 is SEHNR and CDR2 is FQNEAQ (reference sequence). In nucleotides, the CDR3 is TGTGCCAGCAGCTTAGCGAACAGGGTGGACACTGAAGCTTTCTTT. Translating it yields CASSLANRVDTEAFF.

Turning to this clone: Within the sample, other DNA sequences also encode this same CDR3. The CDR3 is CASSPAYEQYF. The CDR3, as DNA: TGTGCCAGCAGCCCCGCCTACGAGCAGTACTTC. The chain uses TRBV7-9 and TRBJ2-7; the D is unclear. Germline values: CDR1 SEHNR, CDR2 FQNEAQ (reference sequence). Trimming shortened V by 5 bases and J by 2 bases, and 4 bases separated the two germline ends. The CDR3 is 11 residues long. The full variable domain, in which reference TRBV7-9 and TRBJ2-7 provide the parts outside the CDR3, is DTGVSQNPRHKITKRGQNVTFRCDPISEHNRLYWYRQTLGQGPEFLTYFQNEAQLEKSRLLSDRFSAERPKGSFSTLEIQRTEQGDSAMYLCASSPAYEQYFGPGTRLTVT.

This clone was seen once. V usage is TRBV7-9 and J usage is TRBJ1-2, with 7 bases matching TRBD1. V lost 0 bases and J lost 0; bases outside the gene matches: 4. The CDR3 has 16 residues. Germline assignment: CDR1 SEHNR and CDR2 FQNEAQ (reference sequence). As DNA, the CDR3 is TGTGCCAGCAGCTTAGCAGGGACAGTTACTAACTATGGCTACACCTTC. Its translation is CASSLAGTVTNYGYTF.

The rearrangement uses TRBV7-2 and TRBJ1-5; no firm D call. V lost 1 base and J 4 bases, leaving 11 bases between the germline ends. This CDR3 region has 15 residues. Germline-derived CDR1 and CDR2 are SGHTA and FQGNSA. CDR3 coding DNA: TGTGCCAGCAGCTTAGAAGGAGGCCAAAATCAGCCCCAGCATTTT. It translates to CASSLEGGQNQPQHF. The full variable domain, its missing parts supplied by reference TRBV7-2 and TRBJ1-5, is GAGVSQSPSNKVTEKGKDVELRCDPISGHTALYWYRQSLGQGLEFLIYFQGNSAPDKSGLPSDRFSAERTGGSVSTLTIQRTQQEDSAVYLCASSLEGGQNQPQHFGDGTRLSIL.

This CDR3 reads CASSLGDRGNQPQHF. The CDR3 DNA reads as TGTGCCAGCAGCTTAGGGGACAGGGGAAACCAGCCCCAGCATTTT. V gene TRBV11-2 combines with J gene TRBJ1-5; 10 positions agree with TRBD1. Germline assignment: CDR1 SGHAT and CDR2 FQNNGV. The CDR3 is 15 residues long. V lost 1 base and J lost 7; bases outside the gene matches: 4.

The chain uses TRBV19 and TRBJ2-5; TRBD2 aligns across 10 bases. This CDR3 spans 17 amino acids. Germline V gene lookup returns CDR1 LNHDA and CDR2 SQIVND (reference sequence). V was pared by 8 bases and J by 2 bases, with 14 bases of the junction left unmatched. The CDR3: CASRSGASGSLQETQYF. For the CDR3, the DNA is TGTGCCAGTCGAAGCGGGGCTAGCGGGAGCCTACAAGAGACCCAGTACTTC.

The gene calls are TRBV10-3 and TRBJ2-1, with D tentatively TRBD1 (5 bases). Germline V gene sequence: CDR1 ENHRY, CDR2 SYGVKD. The V gene lost 9 bases and the J gene lost 5 bases, with 8 bases spanning the gap. This CDR3 contains 11 residues. CDR3: CAMGPNNEQFF. For the CDR3, the DNA is TGTGCCATGGGGCCTAACAATGAGCAGTTCTTC.